The clone carrying this T cell receptor (beta chain) has a count of ten or more. The sample comes from a study of T cells in Graves' hyperthyroidism and ophthalmopathy. TCR beta CDR3 regions were amplified from RNA. With the HTBI primer set, the TCR CDR3 went through a first round of RT-PCR. TCRdb called the multiplex PCR reads again in MiXCR, with one record for every CDR3 protein. The top ten hold about 3.8% of the sample, which has about 620,000 distinct CDR3 sequences, 15% to 20% seen once. Sequenced: blood. The sequence derives from a woman in her twenties or thirties with Graves' hyperthyroidism.

This CDR3 is CASSLDRGGNTEAFF. In DNA form, the CDR3 reads TGTGCCAGCAGTCTGGACAGGGGTGGTAACACTGAAGCTTTCTTT. This sequence joins TRBV27 and TRBJ1-1; TRBD1 matches 9 bases. Per germline, CDR1 MNHEY and CDR2 SMNVEV (reference sequence). The CDR3 spans 15 residues. J was trimmed by 2 bases and V by 5 bases; bases with no gene match: 6.